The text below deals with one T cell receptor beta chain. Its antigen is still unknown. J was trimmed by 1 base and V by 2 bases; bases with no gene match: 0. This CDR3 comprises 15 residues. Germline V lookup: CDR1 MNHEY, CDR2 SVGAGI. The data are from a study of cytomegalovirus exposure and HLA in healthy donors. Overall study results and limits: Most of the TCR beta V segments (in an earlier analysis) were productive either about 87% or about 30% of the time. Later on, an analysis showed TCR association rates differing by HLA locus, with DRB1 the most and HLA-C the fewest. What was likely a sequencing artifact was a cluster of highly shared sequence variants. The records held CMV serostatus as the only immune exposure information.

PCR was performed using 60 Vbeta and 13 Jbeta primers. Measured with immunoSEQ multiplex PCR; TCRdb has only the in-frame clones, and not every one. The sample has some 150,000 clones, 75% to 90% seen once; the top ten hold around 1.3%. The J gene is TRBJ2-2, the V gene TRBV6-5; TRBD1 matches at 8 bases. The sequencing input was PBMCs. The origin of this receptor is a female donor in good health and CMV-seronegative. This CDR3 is CASSYGTGNTGELFF. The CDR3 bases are TGTGCCAGCAGTTACGGGACAGGGAACACCGGGGAGCTGTTTTTT.